The T cell receptor beta chain under discussion was sequenced for a study of OX40 agonist ivuxolimab in advanced cancers. The ends lost 0 bases at V and 1 base at J; junction bases unmatched: 3. CDR3 length: 16 amino acids. The germline V gene encodes CDR1 SGHDT and CDR2 YYEEEE. Sequenced by immunoSEQ multiplex PCR; TCRdb stores in-frame clones only, minus some. The sample includes fewer than 60,000 clones, roughly 80% of them seen just once. This TCR came from an adult with an advanced solid tumor such as melanoma, head and neck, liver or kidney cancer. The sample here was CD4+ or CD8+ T cells sorted from blood, taken in a trial of the OX40 agonist ivuxolimab. The chain employs TRBV5-6 and TRBJ1-3, with TRBD1 matching 8 bases. For the CDR3, the DNA is TGTGCCAGCAGCTTGGGACAGGGGACTTCTGGAAACACCATATATTTT. Residues: CASSLGQGTSGNTIYF.